This T cell receptor (beta chain) was profiled in a study of T cells in women clearing cervical HPV infection. CDR3 length: 14 amino acids. Germline V gene sequence: CDR1 SGHRS, CDR2 YFSETQ. V was trimmed by 1 base and J by 2 bases, leaving 8 bases between them. Profiled with immunoSEQ multiplex PCR; TCRdb holds only in-frame clones, not every one. Reported are about 36,000 clones; the ten largest clones contain roughly 4%. Remarks on this clone: The read gets to within 3 residues of the CDR3 end, and the germline J gene fills in the rest.

Specimen: blood buffy coat. V gene TRBV5-1 combines with J gene TRBJ2-3; no clear D. The sequence was obtained from a woman between 18 and 70 years old with a cervical HPV16 infection that either progressed to CIN3+ or cleared (not recorded which). The CDR3 loop reads CASSLYTATDTQYF. CDR3 bases read: TGCGCCAGCAGCTTGTATACAGCCACAGATACG. The complete variable domain, with remaining parts taken from reference TRBV5-1 and TRBJ2-3, reads KAGVTQTPRYLIKTRGQQVTLSCSPISGHRSVSWYQQTPGQGLQFLFEYFSETQRNKGNFPGRFSGRQFSNSRSEMNVSTLELGDSALYLCASSLYTATDTQYFGPGTRLTVL.